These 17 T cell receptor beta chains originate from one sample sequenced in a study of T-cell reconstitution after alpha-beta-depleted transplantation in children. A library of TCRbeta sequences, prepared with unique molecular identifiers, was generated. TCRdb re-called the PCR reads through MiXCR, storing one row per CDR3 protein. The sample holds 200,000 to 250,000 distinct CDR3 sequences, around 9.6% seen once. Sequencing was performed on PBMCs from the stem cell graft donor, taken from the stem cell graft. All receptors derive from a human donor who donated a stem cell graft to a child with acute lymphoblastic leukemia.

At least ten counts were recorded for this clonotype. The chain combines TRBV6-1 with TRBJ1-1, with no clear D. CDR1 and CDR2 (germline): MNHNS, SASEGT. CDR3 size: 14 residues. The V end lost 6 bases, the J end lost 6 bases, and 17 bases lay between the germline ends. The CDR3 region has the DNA TGTGCCAGCAGCCCCACCACCGCGTTGGCTGAAGCTTTCTTT. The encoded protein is CASSPTTALAEAFF.

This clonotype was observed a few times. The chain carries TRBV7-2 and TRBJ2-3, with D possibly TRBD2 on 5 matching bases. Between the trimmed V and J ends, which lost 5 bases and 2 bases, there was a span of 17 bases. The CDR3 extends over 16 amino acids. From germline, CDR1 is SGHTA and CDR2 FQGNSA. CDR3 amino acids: CASSMSPAGNTDTQYF. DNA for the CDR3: TGTGCCAGCAGCATGTCTCCCGCCGGGAACACAGATACGCAGTATTTT. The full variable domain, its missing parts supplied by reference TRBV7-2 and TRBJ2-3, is GAGVSQSPSNKVTEKGKDVELRCDPISGHTALYWYRQSLGQGLEFLIYFQGNSAPDKSGLPSDRFSAERTGGSVSTLTIQRTQQEDSAVYLCASSMSPAGNTDTQYFGPGTRLTVL.

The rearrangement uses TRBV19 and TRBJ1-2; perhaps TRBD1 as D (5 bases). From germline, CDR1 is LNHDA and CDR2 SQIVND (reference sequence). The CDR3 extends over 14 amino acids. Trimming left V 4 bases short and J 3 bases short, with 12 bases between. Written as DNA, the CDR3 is TGTGCCAGTAGTACCCGAAGGGGTGACTATGGCTACACCTTC. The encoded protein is CASSTRRGDYGYTF.

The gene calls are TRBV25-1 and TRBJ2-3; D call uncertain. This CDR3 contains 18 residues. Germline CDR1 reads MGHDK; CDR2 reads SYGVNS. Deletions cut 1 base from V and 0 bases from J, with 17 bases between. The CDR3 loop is CASSELFGGSTSTDTQYF. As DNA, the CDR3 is TGTGCCAGCAGTGAATTATTCGGCGGCTCAACTAGCACAGATACGCAGTATTTT.

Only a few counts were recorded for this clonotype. The CDR3 DNA reads as TGTGCCAGCAGCTTACGGGGTGGGACACACAATGAGCAGTTCTTC. Protein product: CASSLRGGTHNEQFF. The chain combines TRBV7-6 with TRBJ2-1; D possibly corresponds to TRBD1 (6 bases). The CDR3 has 15 residues. The germline V gene has CDR1 SGHVS and CDR2 FNYEAQ. With 2 bases removed from V and 5 bases from J, the gap between germline ends came to 13 bases.

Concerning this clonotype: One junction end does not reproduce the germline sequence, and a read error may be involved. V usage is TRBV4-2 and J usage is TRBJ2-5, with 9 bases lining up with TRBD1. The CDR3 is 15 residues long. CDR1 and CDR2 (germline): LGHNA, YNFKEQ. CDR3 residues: CASSRDRALQVTQYF. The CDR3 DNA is TGTGCCAGCAGCCGGGACAGGGCCCTCCAAGTGACCCAGTACTTC.

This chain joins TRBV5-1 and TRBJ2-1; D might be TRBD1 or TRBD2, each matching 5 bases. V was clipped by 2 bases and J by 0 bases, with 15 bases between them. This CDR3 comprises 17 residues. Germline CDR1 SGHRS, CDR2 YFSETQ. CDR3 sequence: CASSFRGAVNSYNEQFF. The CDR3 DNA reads TGCGCCAGCAGCTTCCGAGGGGCAGTGAACTCCTACAATGAGCAGTTCTTC.

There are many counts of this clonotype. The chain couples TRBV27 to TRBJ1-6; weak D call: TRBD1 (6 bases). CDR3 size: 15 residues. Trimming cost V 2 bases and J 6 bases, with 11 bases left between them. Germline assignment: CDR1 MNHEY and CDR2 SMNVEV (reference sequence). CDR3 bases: TGTGCCAGCAGTTTAAGGGGGGGCAGTAATTCACCCCTCCACTTT. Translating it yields CASSLRGGSNSPLHF.

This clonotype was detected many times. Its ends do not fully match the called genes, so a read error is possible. This CDR3 is CASSQEVGKPGELFF. The CDR3 region has the DNA TGCGCCAGCAGTCAAGAAGTAGGGAAGCCCGGGGAGCTGTTTTTT. V usage is TRBV4-1 and J usage is TRBJ2-2, with D unresolved. This CDR3 contains 15 residues. Per germline, CDR1 MGHRA and CDR2 YSYEKL.

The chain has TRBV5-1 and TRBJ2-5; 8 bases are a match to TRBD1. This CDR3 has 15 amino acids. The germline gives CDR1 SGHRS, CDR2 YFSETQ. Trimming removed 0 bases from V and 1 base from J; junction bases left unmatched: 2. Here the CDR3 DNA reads TGCGCCAGCAGCTTGGGGACAGGGACCCAAGAGACCCAGTACTTC. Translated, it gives CASSLGTGTQETQYF.

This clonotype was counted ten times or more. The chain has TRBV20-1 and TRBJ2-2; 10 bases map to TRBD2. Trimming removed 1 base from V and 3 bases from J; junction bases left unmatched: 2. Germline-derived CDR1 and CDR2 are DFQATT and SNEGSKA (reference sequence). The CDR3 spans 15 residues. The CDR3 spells CSARVGTSDTGELFF. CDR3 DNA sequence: TGCAGTGCTAGAGTCGGGACTAGCGACACCGGGGAGCTGTTTTTT.

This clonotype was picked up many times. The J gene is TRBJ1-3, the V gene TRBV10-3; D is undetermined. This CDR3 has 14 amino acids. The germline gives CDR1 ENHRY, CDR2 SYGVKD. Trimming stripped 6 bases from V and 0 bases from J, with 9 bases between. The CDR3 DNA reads TGTGCCATCAGAGGACGGTACTCTGGAAACACCATATATTTT. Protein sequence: CAIRGRYSGNTIYF.

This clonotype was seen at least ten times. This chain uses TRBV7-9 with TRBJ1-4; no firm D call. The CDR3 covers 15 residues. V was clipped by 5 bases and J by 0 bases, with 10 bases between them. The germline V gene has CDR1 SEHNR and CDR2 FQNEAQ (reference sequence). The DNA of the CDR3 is TGTGCCAGCAGCCCTCGGGCAGCAACTAATGAAAAACTGTTTTTT. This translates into CASSPRAATNEKLFF.

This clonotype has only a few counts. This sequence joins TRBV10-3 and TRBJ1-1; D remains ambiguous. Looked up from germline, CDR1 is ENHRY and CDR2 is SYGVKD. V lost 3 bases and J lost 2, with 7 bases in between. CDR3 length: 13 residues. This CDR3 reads CAISDGFNTEAFF. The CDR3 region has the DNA TGTGCCATCAGTGATGGGTTTAACACTGAAGCTTTCTTT.

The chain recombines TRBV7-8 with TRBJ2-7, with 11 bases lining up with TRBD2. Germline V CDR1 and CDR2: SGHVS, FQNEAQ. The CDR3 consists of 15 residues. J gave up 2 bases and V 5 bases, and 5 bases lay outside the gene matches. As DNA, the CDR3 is TGTGCCAGCAGCCCACTAGCGGGGGCCGCCTACGAGCAGTACTTC. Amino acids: CASSPLAGAAYEQYF.

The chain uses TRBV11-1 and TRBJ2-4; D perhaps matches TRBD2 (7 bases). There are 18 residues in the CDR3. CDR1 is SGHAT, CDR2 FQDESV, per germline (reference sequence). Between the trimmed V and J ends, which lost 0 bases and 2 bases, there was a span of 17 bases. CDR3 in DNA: TGTGCCAGCAGCTTAGCGGGTGGGGGGGCCGTTCCCAAAAACATTCAGTACTTC. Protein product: CASSLAGGGAVPKNIQYF.

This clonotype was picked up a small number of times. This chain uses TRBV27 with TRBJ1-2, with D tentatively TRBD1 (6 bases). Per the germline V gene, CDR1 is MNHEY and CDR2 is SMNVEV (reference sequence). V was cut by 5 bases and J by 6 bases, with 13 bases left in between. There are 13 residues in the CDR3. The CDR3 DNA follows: TGTGCCAGCAGTGCACAGGGAAGCAATGGCTACACCTTC. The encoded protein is CASSAQGSNGYTF.